This T cell receptor (beta chain) stems from a study of identical twins. Study-wide points: Abundant cord blood beta clonotypes carried fewer insertions; memory repertoires showed none. Out-of-frame beta sequences exhibited a weaker degree of excess twin sharing.

The donor group consisted entirely of healthy Caucasians. Concerning this clonotype itself: Its antigen is undetermined.

The CDR3 totals 15 residues. V dropped 5 bases and J dropped 8 bases, with 19 bases sitting between them. In germline, CDR1 is SGHTA, CDR2 FQGNSA. TCRdb fed the 5' RACE reads into MiXCR, producing one record per CDR3 protein. The sample includes 450,000 to 650,000 distinct CDR3 sequences, around a tenth of them seen just once. This same sample was also part of a study on yellow fever vaccine responses in identical twins.

The chain recombines TRBV7-2 with TRBJ2-1; D ambiguous. Sequenced material: PBMCs. The clonotype originates from a woman aged 18-29 years in good health. The CDR3 DNA reads as TGTGCCAGCAGCCGTGACTGGGTACCTACGGATGAGCAGTTCTTC. Translated: CASSRDWVPTDEQFF.